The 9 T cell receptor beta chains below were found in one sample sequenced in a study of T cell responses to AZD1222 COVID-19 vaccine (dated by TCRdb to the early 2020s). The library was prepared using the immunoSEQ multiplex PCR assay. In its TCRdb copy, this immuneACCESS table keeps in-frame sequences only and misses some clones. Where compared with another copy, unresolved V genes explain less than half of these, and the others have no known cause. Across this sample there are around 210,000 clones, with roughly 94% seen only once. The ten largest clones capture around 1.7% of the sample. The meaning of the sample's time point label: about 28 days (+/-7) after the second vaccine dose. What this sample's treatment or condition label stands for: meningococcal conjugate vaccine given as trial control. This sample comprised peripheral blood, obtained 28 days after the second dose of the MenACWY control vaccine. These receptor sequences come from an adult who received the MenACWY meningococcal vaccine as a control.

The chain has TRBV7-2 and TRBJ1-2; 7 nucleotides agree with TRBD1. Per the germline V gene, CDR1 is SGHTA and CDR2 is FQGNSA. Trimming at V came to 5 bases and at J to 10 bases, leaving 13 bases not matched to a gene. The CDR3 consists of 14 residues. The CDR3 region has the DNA TGTGCCAGCAGCAGCGGGTCGCGGCAGGGGGACTACACCTTC. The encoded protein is CASSSGSRQGDYTF.

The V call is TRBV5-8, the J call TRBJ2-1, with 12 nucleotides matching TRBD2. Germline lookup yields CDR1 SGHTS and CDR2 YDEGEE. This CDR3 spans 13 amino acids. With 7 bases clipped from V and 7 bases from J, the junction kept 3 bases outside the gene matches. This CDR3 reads CASSLAGGNEQFF. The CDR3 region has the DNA TGTGCCAGCTCACTAGCGGGAGGAAATGAGCAGTTCTTC.

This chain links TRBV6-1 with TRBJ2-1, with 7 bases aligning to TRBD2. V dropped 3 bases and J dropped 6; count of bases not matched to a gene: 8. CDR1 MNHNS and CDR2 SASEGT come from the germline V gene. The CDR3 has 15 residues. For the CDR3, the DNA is TGTGCCAGCAGTGATCCCGGGAGGTCTTTCAATGAGCAGTTCTTC. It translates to CASSDPGRSFNEQFF.

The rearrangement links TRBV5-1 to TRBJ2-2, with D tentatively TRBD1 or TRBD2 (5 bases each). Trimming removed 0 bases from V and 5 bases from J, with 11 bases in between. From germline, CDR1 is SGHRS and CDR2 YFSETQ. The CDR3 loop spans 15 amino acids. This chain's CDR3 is CASSLAGTETGELFF. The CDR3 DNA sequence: TGCGCCAGCAGCTTGGCCGGGACGGAGACCGGGGAGCTGTTTTTT. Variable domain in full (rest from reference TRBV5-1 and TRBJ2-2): KAGVTQTPRYLIKTRGQQVTLSCSPISGHRSVSWYQQTPGQGLQFLFEYFSETQRNKGNFPGRFSGRQFSNSRSEMNVSTLELGDSALYLCASSLAGTETGELFFGEGSRLTVL.

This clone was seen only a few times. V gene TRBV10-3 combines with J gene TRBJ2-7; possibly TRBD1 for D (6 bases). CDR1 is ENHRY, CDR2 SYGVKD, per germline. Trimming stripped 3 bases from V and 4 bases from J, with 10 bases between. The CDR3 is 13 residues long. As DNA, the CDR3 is TGTGCCATCAGTGAATACAGGGATTACGAGCAGTACTTC. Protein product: CAISEYRDYEQYF.

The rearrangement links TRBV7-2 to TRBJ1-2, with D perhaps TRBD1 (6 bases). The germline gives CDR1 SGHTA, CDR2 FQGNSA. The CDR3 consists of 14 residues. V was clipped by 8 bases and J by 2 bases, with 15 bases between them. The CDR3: CASFKSTGNYGYTF. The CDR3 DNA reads TGTGCCAGCTTTAAATCGACAGGCAACTATGGCTACACCTTC.

Here the CDR3 reads CASSFRVSPLHF. DNA of the CDR3: TGTGCCAGCAGCTTCCGGGTTTCACCCCTCCACTTT. The chain has TRBV5-6 and TRBJ1-6; D gene uncertain. The CDR3 has 12 residues. CDR1 and CDR2 (germline): SGHDT, YYEEEE. Trimming removed 2 bases from V and 9 bases from J, with 6 bases in between.

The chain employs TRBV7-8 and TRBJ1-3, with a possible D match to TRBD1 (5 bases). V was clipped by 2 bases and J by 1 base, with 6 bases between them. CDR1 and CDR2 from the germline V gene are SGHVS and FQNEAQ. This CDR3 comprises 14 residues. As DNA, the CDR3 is TGTGCCAGCAGCTTATGGGGGTCTGGAAACACCATATATTTT. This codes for CASSLWGSGNTIYF.

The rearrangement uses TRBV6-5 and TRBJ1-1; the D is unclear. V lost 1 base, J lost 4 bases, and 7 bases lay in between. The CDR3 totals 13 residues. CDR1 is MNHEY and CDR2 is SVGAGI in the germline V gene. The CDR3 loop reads CASSYFKGTEAFF. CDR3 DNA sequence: TGTGCCAGCAGTTACTTTAAGGGCACTGAAGCTTTCTTT.